This paragraph covers one TCR beta chain sequence. Its antigen is unidentified. The data are from a study of T-cell memory formation after mild COVID-19. Looking at the study overall: Clusters of TCRs were largely donor specific.

Study-level points and caveats: The study found contracting CD4+ clones mainly in CM and EM and contracting CD8+ clones in EMRA. CD4/CD8 balance held among clones contracting day 15 to 85, and later expanders leaned CD4+. The appearance of some responding clones in pre-infection memory suggested that cross-reactive memory joined.

V shed 0 bases and J shed 4 bases, with 11 bases lying between them. Germline loops: CDR1 MNHEY, CDR2 SVGAGI. The CDR3 is 15 residues long. TCRdb ran MiXCR on the 5' RACE reads and lists one entry per CDR3 protein. The sample carries roughly 300,000 distinct CDR3 sequences, around 15% recorded once. The chain recombines TRBV6-5 with TRBJ2-3; no reliable D call. This TCR was sampled from a young man who had mild COVID-19 (a few samples of this study predate the infection). Cell type and time point are not known. Sequencing input: PBMCs or a T cell subset sorted from them (not recorded which). The CDR3 DNA reads as TGTGCCAGCAGTTACTCGTATCCGGGTTCAGATACGCAGTATTTT. The encoded protein is CASSYSYPGSDTQYF.